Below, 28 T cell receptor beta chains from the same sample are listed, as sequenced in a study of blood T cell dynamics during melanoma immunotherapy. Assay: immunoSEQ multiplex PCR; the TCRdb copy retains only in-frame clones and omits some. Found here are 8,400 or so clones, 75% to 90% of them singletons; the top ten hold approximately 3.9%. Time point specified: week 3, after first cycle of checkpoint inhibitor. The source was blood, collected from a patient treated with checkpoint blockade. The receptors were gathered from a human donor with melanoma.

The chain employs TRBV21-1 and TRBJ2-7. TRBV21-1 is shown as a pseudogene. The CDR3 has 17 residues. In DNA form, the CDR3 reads TGTGCCAGCAGCAAAACGCCGTGGGGGATCCCGCTCTACGAGCAGTACTTC. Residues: CASSKTPWGIPLYEQYF.

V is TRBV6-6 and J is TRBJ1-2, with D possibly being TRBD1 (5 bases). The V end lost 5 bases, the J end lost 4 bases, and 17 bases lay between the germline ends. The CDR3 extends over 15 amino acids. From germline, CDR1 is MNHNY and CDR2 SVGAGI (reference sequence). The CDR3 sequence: CASSTTARDGYGYTF. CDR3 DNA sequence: TGTGCCAGCAGTACGACAGCCAGAGATGGCTATGGCTACACCTTC.

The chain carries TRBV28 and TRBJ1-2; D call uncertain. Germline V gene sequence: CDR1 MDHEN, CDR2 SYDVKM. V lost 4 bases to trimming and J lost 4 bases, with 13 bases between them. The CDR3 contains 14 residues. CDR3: CASSSPGRSYGYTF. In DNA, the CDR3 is TGTGCCAGCAGTTCCCCCGGACGGAGCTATGGCTACACCTTC.

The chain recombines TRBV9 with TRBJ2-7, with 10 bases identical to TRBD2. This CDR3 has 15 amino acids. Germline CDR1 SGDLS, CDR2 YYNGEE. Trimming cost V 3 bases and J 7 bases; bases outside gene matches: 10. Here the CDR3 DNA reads TGTGCCAGCAGCGGAGCGGGAGGGCCAGGAGGAGAGCAGTACTTC. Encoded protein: CASSGAGGPGGEQYF.

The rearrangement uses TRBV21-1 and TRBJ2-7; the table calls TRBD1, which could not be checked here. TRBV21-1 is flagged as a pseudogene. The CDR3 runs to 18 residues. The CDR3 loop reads CASSKAAGQGAPVYEQYF. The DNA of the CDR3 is TGTGCCAGCAGCAAAGCCGCGGGACAGGGGGCTCCCGTGTACGAGCAGTACTTC.

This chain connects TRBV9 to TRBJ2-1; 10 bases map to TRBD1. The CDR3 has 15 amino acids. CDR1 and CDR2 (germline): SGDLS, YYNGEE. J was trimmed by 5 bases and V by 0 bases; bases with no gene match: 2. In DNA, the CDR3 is TGTGCCAGCAGCGTAGGACAGGGGGCCAACAATGAGCAGTTCTTC. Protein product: CASSVGQGANNEQFF.

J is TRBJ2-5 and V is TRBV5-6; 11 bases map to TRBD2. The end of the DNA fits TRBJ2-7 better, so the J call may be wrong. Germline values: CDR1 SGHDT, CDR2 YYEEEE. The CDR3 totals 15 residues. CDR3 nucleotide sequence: TGTGCCAGCAGCTCTAGCGGGAGGATCTCCTACGAGCAGTACTTC. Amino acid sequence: CASSSSGRISYEQYF.

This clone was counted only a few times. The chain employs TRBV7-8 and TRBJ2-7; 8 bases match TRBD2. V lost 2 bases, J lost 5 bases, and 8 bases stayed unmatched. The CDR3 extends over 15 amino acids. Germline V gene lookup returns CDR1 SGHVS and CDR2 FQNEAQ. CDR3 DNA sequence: TGTGCCAGCAGCTTAACCGTCGCTAGCGGGCACGAGCAGTACTTC. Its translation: CASSLTVASGHEQYF.

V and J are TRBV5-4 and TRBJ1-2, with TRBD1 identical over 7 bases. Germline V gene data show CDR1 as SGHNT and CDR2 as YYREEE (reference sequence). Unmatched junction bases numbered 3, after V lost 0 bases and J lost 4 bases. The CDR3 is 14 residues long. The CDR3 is CASSLAGQSYGYTF. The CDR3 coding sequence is TGTGCCAGCAGCTTGGCGGGACAGAGCTATGGCTACACCTTC. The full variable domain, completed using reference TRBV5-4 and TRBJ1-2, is ETGVTQSPTHLIKTRGQQVTLRCSSQSGHNTVSWYQQALGQGPQFIFQYYREEENGRGNFPPRFSGLQFPNYSSELNVNALELDDSALYLCASSLAGQSYGYTFGSGTRLTVV.

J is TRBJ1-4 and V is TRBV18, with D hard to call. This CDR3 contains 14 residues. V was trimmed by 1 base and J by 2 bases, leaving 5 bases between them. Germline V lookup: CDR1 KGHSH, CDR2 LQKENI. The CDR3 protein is CASSPRRTNEKLFF. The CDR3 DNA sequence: TGTGCCAGCTCACCACGCAGGACTAATGAAAAACTGTTTTTT.

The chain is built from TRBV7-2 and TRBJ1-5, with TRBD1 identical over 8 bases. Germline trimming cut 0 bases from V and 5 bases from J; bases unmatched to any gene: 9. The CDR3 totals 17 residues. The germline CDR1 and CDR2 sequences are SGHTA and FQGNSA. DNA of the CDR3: TGTGCCAGCAGCTTAGCTGGGACAGGAGTTTACGATCAGCCCCAGCATTTT. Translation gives CASSLAGTGVYDQPQHF.

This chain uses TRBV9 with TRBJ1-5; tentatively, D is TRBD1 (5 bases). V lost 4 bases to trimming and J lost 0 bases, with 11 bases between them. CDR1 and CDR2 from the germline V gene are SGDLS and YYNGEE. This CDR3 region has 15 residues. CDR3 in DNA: TGTGCCAGCAGCCAAACAGGATTTAGCAATCAGCCCCAGCATTTT. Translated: CASSQTGFSNQPQHF.

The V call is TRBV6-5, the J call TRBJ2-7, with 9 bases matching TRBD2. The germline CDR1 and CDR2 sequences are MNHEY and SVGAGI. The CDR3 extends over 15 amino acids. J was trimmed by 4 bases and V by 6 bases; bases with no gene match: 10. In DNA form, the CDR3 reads TGTGCCAGCAGGGGGATAGCGGGAGATGCTTACGAGCAGTACTTC. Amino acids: CASRGIAGDAYEQYF.

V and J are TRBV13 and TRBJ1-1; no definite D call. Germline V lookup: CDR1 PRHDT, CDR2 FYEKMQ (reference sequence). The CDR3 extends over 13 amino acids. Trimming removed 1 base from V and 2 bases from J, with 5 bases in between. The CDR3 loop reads CASSLDPNTEAFF. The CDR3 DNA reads TGTGCCAGCAGCTTAGATCCTAACACTGAAGCTTTCTTT.

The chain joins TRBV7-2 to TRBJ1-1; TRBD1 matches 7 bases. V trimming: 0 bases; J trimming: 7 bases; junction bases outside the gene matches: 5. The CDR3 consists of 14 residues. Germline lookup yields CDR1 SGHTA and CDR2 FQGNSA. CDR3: CASSLARGQLEAFF. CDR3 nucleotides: TGTGCCAGCAGCTTAGCCCGGGGACAGCTTGAAGCTTTCTTT.

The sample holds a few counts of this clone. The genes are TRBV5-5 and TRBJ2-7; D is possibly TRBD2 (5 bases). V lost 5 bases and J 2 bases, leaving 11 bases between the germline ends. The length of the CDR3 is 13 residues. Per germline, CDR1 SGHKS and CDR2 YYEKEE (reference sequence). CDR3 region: CASSRGGAYEQYF. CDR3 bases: TGTGCCAGCAGTCGCGGAGGTGCCTACGAGCAGTACTTC.

CDR3 protein: CASSLARVGGNEQYF. In DNA form, the CDR3 reads TGCGCCAGCAGCTTGGCCCGGGTGGGGGGGAACGAGCAGTACTTC. This chain joins TRBV5-1 and TRBJ2-7; 7 bases agree with TRBD2. In germline, CDR1 is SGHRS, CDR2 YFSETQ. The length of the CDR3 is 15 residues. V shed 0 bases, J shed 5 bases, and the junction held 8 bases outside the gene matches.

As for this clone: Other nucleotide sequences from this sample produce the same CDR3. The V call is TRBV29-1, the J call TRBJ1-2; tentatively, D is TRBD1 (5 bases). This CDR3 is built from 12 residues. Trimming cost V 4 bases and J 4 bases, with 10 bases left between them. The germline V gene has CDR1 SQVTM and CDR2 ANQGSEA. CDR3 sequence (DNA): TGCAGCGTTGGGGGGGATCTCTATGGCTACACCTTC. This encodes CSVGGDLYGYTF. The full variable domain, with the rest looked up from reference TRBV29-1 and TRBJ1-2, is SAVISQKPSRDICQRGTSLTIQCQVDSQVTMMFWYRQQPGQSLTLIATANQGSEATYESGFVIDKFPISRPNLTFSTLTVSNMSPEDSSIYLCSVGGDLYGYTFGSGTRLTVV.

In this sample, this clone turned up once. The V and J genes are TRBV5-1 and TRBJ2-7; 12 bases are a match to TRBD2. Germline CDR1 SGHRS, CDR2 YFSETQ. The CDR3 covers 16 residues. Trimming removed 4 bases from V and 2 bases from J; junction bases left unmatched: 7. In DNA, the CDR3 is TGCGCCAGCAGCCTGGGACTAGCGGGCCCGACCTACGAGCAGTACTTC. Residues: CASSLGLAGPTYEQYF. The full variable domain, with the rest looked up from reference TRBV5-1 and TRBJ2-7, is KAGVTQTPRYLIKTRGQQVTLSCSPISGHRSVSWYQQTPGQGLQFLFEYFSETQRNKGNFPGRFSGRQFSNSRSEMNVSTLELGDSALYLCASSLGLAGPTYEQYFGPGTRLTVT.

CDR3 amino acids: CASFRSQGETEAFF. Written as DNA, the CDR3 is TGTGCCAGCTTCCGATCCCAGGGCGAGACTGAAGCTTTCTTT. The rearrangement uses TRBV18 and TRBJ1-1, with D possibly being TRBD1 (5 bases). Germline loops: CDR1 KGHSH, CDR2 LQKENI. The CDR3 is 14 residues long. The V end lost 7 bases, the J end lost 5 bases, and 17 bases lay between the germline ends. Full variable domain (missing parts from reference TRBV18 and TRBJ1-1): NAGVMQNPRHLVRRRGQEARLRCSPMKGHSHVYWYRQLPEEGLKFMVYLQKENIIDESGMPKERFSAEFPKEGPSILRIQQVVRGDSAAYFCASFRSQGETEAFFGQGTRLTVV.

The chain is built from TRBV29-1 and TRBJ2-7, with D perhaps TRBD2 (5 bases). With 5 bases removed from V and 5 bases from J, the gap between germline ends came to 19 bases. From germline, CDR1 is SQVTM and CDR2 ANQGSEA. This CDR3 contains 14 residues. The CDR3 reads CSVFDPGSVHEQYF. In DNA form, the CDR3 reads TGCAGCGTTTTCGACCCGGGAAGCGTCCACGAGCAGTACTTC.

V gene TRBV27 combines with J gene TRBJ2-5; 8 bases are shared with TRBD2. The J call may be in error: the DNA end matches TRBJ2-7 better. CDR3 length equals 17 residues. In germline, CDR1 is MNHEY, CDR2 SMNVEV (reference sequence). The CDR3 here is CASSWGNPGLGTYEQYF. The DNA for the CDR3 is TGTGCCAGCAGTTGGGGGAACCCGGGACTAGGCACCTACGAGCAGTACTTC.

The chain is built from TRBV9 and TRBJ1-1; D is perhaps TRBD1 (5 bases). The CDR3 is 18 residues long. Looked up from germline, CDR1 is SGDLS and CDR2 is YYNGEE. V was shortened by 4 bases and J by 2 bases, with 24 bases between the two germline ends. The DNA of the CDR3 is TGTGCCAGCAGCAAAGCGTCACCCTCCGGGGGGAGAAACACTGAAGCTTTCTTT. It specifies CASSKASPSGGRNTEAFF.

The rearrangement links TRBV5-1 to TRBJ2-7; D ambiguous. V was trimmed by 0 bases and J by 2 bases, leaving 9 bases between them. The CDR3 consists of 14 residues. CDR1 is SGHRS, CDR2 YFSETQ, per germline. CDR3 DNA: TGCGCCAGCAGCTTGGCGCCCCGAACCTACGAGCAGTACTTC. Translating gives CASSLAPRTYEQYF.

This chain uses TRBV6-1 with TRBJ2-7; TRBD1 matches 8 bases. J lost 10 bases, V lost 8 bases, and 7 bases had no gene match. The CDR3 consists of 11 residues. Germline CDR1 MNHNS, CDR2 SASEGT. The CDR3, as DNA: TGTGCCAGCTACCGGGACAGGTTTCAGTACTTC. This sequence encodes CASYRDRFQYF.

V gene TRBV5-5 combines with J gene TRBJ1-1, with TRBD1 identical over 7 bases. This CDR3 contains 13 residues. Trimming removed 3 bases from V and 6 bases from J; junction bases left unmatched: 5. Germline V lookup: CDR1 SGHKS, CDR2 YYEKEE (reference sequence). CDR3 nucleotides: TGTGCCAGCAGCTCTGACAGGGTCGCTGAAGCTTTCTTT. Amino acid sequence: CASSSDRVAEAFF. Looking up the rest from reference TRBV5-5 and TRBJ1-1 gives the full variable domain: DAGVTQSPTHLIKTRGQQVTLRCSPISGHKSVSWYQQVLGQGPQFIFQYYEKEERGRGNFPDRFSARQFPNYSSELNVNALLLGDSALYLCASSSDRVAEAFFGQGTRLTVV.

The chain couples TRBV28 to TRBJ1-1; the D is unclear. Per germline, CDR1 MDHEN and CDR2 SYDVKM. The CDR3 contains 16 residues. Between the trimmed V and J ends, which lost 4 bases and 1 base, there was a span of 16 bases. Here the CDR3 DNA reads TGTGCCAGCAGTTCGTTCAGGTATCCATGGAACACTGAAGCTTTCTTT. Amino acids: CASSSFRYPWNTEAFF.

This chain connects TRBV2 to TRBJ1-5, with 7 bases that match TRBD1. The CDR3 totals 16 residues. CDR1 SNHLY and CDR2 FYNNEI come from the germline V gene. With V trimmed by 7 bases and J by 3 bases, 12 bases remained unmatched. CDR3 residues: CASTEGRQGHNQPQHF. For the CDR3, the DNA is TGTGCCAGCACCGAGGGGAGACAGGGACACAATCAGCCCCAGCATTTT.